These 24 T cell receptor beta chains were all obtained from the same sample, sequenced in a study of response to subunit inactivated influenza vaccine listed by TCRdb under 2018. Libraries were prepared through RT-PCR. Sequenced using an Illumina HiSeq 2500. TCRdb reprocessed the public reads (quality trimming at Q25 with fastp, clone calling with MiXCR) and kept in-frame beta chains. All rows with the same CDR3 protein become a single entry with the most common DNA and genes. The sample yields about 530,000 distinct CDR3 sequences; about an eighth were counted once. The ten largest account for about 9.4% of the sample. The sequences come from PBMCs from blood, collected on the day of vaccination. These receptors were obtained from a man aged 50 to 60 who received an inactivated influenza vaccine. Donor details come from another sample of the same person, matched by shared clones.

The table lists this clonotype with a few counts. This sequence joins TRBV7-2 and TRBJ2-1; D may match TRBD1 or TRBD2 (5 bases each). V lost 3 bases and J 6 bases, leaving 18 bases between the germline ends. This CDR3 comprises 16 residues. Germline values: CDR1 SGHTA, CDR2 FQGNSA. CDR3 sequence (DNA): TGTGCCAGCAGCTTTCCGGGGCAGCGGCTCTTCAATGAGCAGTTCTTC. It translates to CASSFPGQRLFNEQFF.

This clonotype was seen repeatedly, ten times or more. The rearrangement links TRBV4-3 to TRBJ2-3; possible D gene TRBD1, 5 bases. CDR1 is LGHNA, CDR2 YSLEER, per germline. The V and J ends lost 0 bases and 0 bases respectively, with 16 bases between them. The CDR3 is 18 amino acids. CDR3 nucleotide sequence: TGCGCCAGCAGCCAAGATAAGGGGATTTTTACTAGCACAGATACGCAGTATTTT. Translation: CASSQDKGIFTSTDTQYF.

This clonotype was detected ten times or more. The chain employs TRBV5-6 and TRBJ1-1; D gene uncertain. The CDR3 contains 13 residues. Trimming removed 0 bases from V and 13 bases from J, with 16 bases in between. The V gene's germline CDR1 is SGHDT and CDR2 YYEEEE. Here the CDR3 reads CASSLAAGEPIFF. CDR3 sequence (DNA): TGTGCCAGCAGCTTGGCCGCCGGGGAGCCAATTTTCTTT.

This chain joins TRBV7-9 and TRBJ2-7, with D uncertain. CDR1 SEHNR and CDR2 FQNEAQ come from the germline V gene (reference sequence). V gave up 4 bases and J gave up 2 bases, with 15 bases separating them. The CDR3 is made up of 15 amino acids. The CDR3 is CASSYDRLSPYEQYF. The CDR3 nucleotides are TGTGCCAGCAGCTACGACCGACTGAGCCCCTACGAGCAGTACTTC. The whole variable domain, remainder taken from reference TRBV7-9 and TRBJ2-7, is DTGVSQNPRHKITKRGQNVTFRCDPISEHNRLYWYRQTLGQGPEFLTYFQNEAQLEKSRLLSDRFSAERPKGSFSTLEIQRTEQGDSAMYLCASSYDRLSPYEQYFGPGTRLTVT.

This clonotype was counted a few times. The CDR3 is CATSVRDRSFYEQYF. In DNA, the CDR3 is TGTGCCACCAGCGTCCGGGACAGGTCCTTCTACGAGCAGTACTTC. The chain has TRBV15 and TRBJ2-7, with 8 bases aligning to TRBD1. V lost 5 bases to trimming and J lost 3 bases; unmatched junction nucleotides: 9. This CDR3 spans 15 amino acids. The germline V gene has CDR1 LNHNV and CDR2 YYDKDF (reference sequence).

The rearrangement joins TRBV10-3 to TRBJ1-5; 8 bases are a match to TRBD1. CDR1 is ENHRY and CDR2 is SYGVKD in the germline V gene. This CDR3 is built from 17 residues. V trimming: 4 bases; J trimming: 3 bases; junction bases outside the gene matches: 11. CDR3 DNA sequence: TGTGCCATCAGTGGGGGGTCGACAGGGGAGGACAATCAGCCCCAGCATTTT. Its protein product is CAISGGSTGEDNQPQHF.

This rearrangement joins TRBV15 to TRBJ1-1, with D maybe TRBD1 (5 bases). Germline values: CDR1 LNHNV, CDR2 YYDKDF (reference sequence). This CDR3 is 15 amino acids long. With 3 bases removed from V and 3 bases from J, the gap between germline ends came to 14 bases. DNA of the CDR3: TGTGCCACCAGCAGGACCCACGGGGGGGACACTGAAGCTTTCTTT. Amino acids: CATSRTHGGDTEAFF.

The genes are TRBV6-1 and TRBJ2-7; TRBD1 matches 7 bases. The V gene end was trimmed by 10 bases and the J gene end by 5 bases; junction bases not matched to a gene: 8. Germline V lookup: CDR1 MNHNS, CDR2 SASEGT. The CDR3 is 12 residues long. Here the CDR3 DNA reads TGTGCCATCCTAGAGGGGGCCGACGAGCAGTACTTC. Its translation: CAILEGADEQYF.

This clonotype turned up a few times. This chain joins TRBV5-1 and TRBJ2-1; 9 bases map to TRBD1. The CDR3 contains 15 residues. The V segment lost 4 bases and the J segment 6 bases; nucleotides outside the gene matches: 8. Germline assignment: CDR1 SGHRS and CDR2 YFSETQ. The DNA for the CDR3 is TGCGCCAGCAGCATAGGGACAGGGACCTTCAATGAGCAGTTCTTC. Its translation is CASSIGTGTFNEQFF.

This clonotype was detected only a few times. The rearrangement links TRBV12-3 or TRBV12-4 to TRBJ1-5; TRBD1 agrees at 9 bases. The CDR3 is 17 amino acids. Losses at the gene ends were 3 bases for V and 2 bases for J; bases not matched to a gene: 8. This CDR3 is CASSFRGTGMGNQPQHF. The DNA for the CDR3 is TGTGCCAGCAGTTTCCGGGGGACAGGGATGGGCAATCAGCCCCAGCATTTT.

V is TRBV5-1 and J is TRBJ2-3; TRBD2 might be the D (6 bases). Looked up from germline, CDR1 is SGHRS and CDR2 is YFSETQ. Trimming pared 3 bases from V and 1 base from J, leaving 12 bases between. The length of the CDR3 is 15 residues. As DNA, the CDR3 is TGCGCCAGCAGCTCGGGGCGGGGACGCACAGATACGCAGTATTTT. It specifies CASSSGRGRTDTQYF.

The J gene is TRBJ2-5, the V gene TRBV5-1; D is possibly TRBD1 or TRBD2 (5 bases each). The CDR3 covers 13 residues. Germline loops: CDR1 SGHRS, CDR2 YFSETQ. The ends were cut back, 6 bases at V and 5 bases at J, with 14 bases in the middle. The CDR3 sequence: CASIRGQGETQYF. DNA of the CDR3: TGCGCCAGCATCAGAGGGCAGGGTGAGACCCAGTACTTC.

This rearrangement joins TRBV29-1 to TRBJ2-1; 10 bases map to TRBD2. The CDR3 spans 15 residues. The junction had 10 bases not matched to a gene; V was cut back by 4 bases and J by 7 bases. Germline-derived CDR1 and CDR2 are SQVTM and ANQGSEA. The CDR3 coding sequence is TGCAGCGTTGGCCTAGCGGGAGTAGGTGTGAATGAGCAGTTCTTC. Translation gives CSVGLAGVGVNEQFF.

This clonotype was counted between two and nine times. The chain couples TRBV28 to TRBJ1-1; 7 bases match TRBD1. The CDR3 length is 15 residues. From germline, CDR1 is MDHEN and CDR2 SYDVKM. Trimming took 6 bases from V and 1 from J; bases not matched to a gene: 8. This chain's CDR3 is CASSRAGTENTEAFF. DNA for the CDR3: TGTGCCAGCAGCCGGGCCGGGACAGAGAACACTGAAGCTTTCTTT.

The table lists this clonotype with a few counts. The CDR3 DNA reads as TGTGCCAGCAGTGACCGGGACAGCATTTTTTCCACAGATACGCAGTATTTT. This gives the protein CASSDRDSIFSTDTQYF. The genes are TRBV6-1 and TRBJ2-3; 7 positions agree with TRBD1. Germline lookup yields CDR1 MNHNS and CDR2 SASEGT. The CDR3 loop spans 17 amino acids. V was clipped by 3 bases and J by 2 bases; unmatched bases: 11.

In regard to this clonotype: The junction shows a germline mismatch at one end, possibly a read error. The chain couples TRBV5-6 to TRBJ2-4; a weak D match, TRBD1 (7 bases). CDR3 size: 11 residues. Germline V gene lookup returns CDR1 SGHDT and CDR2 YYEEEE. The CDR3 sequence is CASSLAGTEDF. For the CDR3, the DNA is TGTGCCAGCAGCCTGGCGGGGACAGAGGACTTC.

The chain is built from TRBV20-1 and TRBJ2-7, with TRBD1 matching 8 bases. This CDR3 comprises 14 residues. The germline V gene has CDR1 DFQATT and CDR2 SNEGSKA (reference sequence). Trimming removed 3 bases from V and 4 bases from J; junction bases left unmatched: 8. This chain's CDR3 is CSARMVGQGYEQYF. The CDR3 region has the DNA TGCAGTGCTAGGATGGTCGGACAGGGATACGAGCAGTACTTC.

J is TRBJ2-1 and V is TRBV20-1; D gene unclear. This CDR3 is built from 12 residues. V lost 6 bases and J lost 5, with 11 bases in between. Germline assignment: CDR1 DFQATT and CDR2 SNEGSKA (reference sequence). CDR3 sequence: CSAANHNNEQFF. The CDR3 DNA reads as TGCAGTGCCGCAAATCATAACAATGAGCAGTTCTTC.

This clonotype was seen a handful of times. The V and J genes are TRBV28 and TRBJ1-2, with D unclear. Germline V gives CDR1 MDHEN, CDR2 SYDVKM. The CDR3 loop spans 13 amino acids. The ends were cut back, 2 bases at V and 3 bases at J, with 7 bases in the middle. CDR3 DNA sequence: TGTGCCAGCAGTTTAGGCGTTGACTATGGCTACACCTTC. Translation: CASSLGVDYGYTF.

The V gene is TRBV19, the J gene TRBJ1-5, with unresolved D. CDR3 size: 14 residues. Germline CDR1 LNHDA, CDR2 SQIVND (reference sequence). Trimming took 4 bases from V and 2 from J, leaving 9 bases between them. The CDR3 spells CASSTNYGNQPQHF. DNA for the CDR3: TGTGCCAGTAGTACGAATTACGGCAATCAGCCCCAGCATTTT. Looking up the rest from reference TRBV19 and TRBJ1-5 gives the full variable domain: DGGITQSPKYLFRKEGQNVTLSCEQNLNHDAMYWYRQDPGQGLRLIYYSQIVNDFQKGDIAEGYSVSREKKESFPLTVTSAQKNPTAFYLCASSTNYGNQPQHFGDGTRLSIL.

The chain uses TRBV6-2 or TRBV6-3 and TRBJ2-2, with unresolved D. Trimming cost V 6 bases and J 3 bases, with 11 bases left between them. Germline assignment: CDR1 MNHEY and CDR2 SVGEGT. The CDR3 is made up of 14 amino acids. The CDR3 is CASSPGAYTGELFF. The CDR3 DNA sequence: TGTGCCAGCAGCCCAGGAGCATACACCGGGGAGCTGTTTTTT.

This clonotype has a count of ten or more. The V and J genes are TRBV12-3 or TRBV12-4 and TRBJ2-1; D could derive from TRBD1 or TRBD2 (5 bases each). The CDR3 sequence is 13 residues long. The V end was cut by 0 bases, the J end by 7 bases, with 7 bases between. The DNA of the CDR3 is TGTGCCAGCAGTTTAGCGGGGGAGAATGAGCAGTTCTTC. Translation gives CASSLAGENEQFF.

The chain carries TRBV6-1 and TRBJ2-2; no clear D gene. Germline CDR1 is MNHNS and CDR2 is SASEGT. With 6 bases removed from V and 0 bases from J, the gap between germline ends came to 11 bases. CDR3 size: 15 residues. The CDR3 bases are TGTGCCAGCAGAATCCTAGTGGCGAACACCGGGGAGCTGTTTTTT. This sequence encodes CASRILVANTGELFF.

This clonotype has a count of ten or more. The CDR3 bases are TGTGCCAGCAGCTTAGCGGACTATACCTACGAGCAGTACTTC. Translation: CASSLADYTYEQYF. The chain combines TRBV7-6 with TRBJ2-7; possibly TRBD2 for D (6 bases). Trimming pared 0 bases from V and 2 bases from J, leaving 8 bases between. The CDR3 runs 14 residues. CDR1 and CDR2 (germline): SGHVS, FNYEAQ.